This T cell receptor beta chain derives from a study of blood T cell repertoires in COVID-19. In the study overall: Whether acute or convalescent, the COVID-19 samples came from the United States, Italy and Spain. Nucleic acid was either cDNA or gDNA, and it came from T cells, B-cell-depleted T cells, or PBMCs.

Per the original data handling: Estimation of nucleated cell counts was performed using reference gene primer amplification. Method: immunoSEQ multiplex PCR; TCRdb's copy keeps in-frame clones and lacks some. D and trimming were read from the DNA, whereas the V and J calls and clone size are those reported in that table. This sample has 200,000 to 250,000 clones, with approximately 85% found just once. While infection was still active, Seattle patients were enrolled and then followed longitudinally. J lost 0 bases, V lost 1 base, and 3 bases had no gene match. The CDR3 totals 16 residues. CDR1 is SGHTA, CDR2 FQGNSA, per germline.

The TCR was taken from a woman aged 80 or older with COVID-19, enrolled during active disease. Sequenced material: peripheral blood. This chain joins TRBV7-2 and TRBJ1-5; 7 bases align to TRBD1. DNA of the CDR3: TGTGCCAGCAGCTTAGTGGGACAGACTAGCAATCAGCCCCAGCATTTT. The encoded protein is CASSLVGQTSNQPQHF. Full variable domain (rest looked up from reference TRBV7-2 and TRBJ1-5): GAGVSQSPSNKVTEKGKDVELRCDPISGHTALYWYRQSLGQGLEFLIYFQGNSAPDKSGLPSDRFSAERTGGSVSTLTIQRTQQEDSAVYLCASSLVGQTSNQPQHFGDGTRLSIL.